This T cell receptor beta chain was sequenced during a study of T cell changes during pregnancy in multiple sclerosis. This CDR3 contains 15 residues. The J segment lost 4 bases and the V segment lost 2 bases, leaving 5 bases of the junction unmatched. CDR1 and CDR2 (germline): SGHVS, FQNEAQ. TCRdb keeps only in-frame clones here, not all; method: immunoSEQ multiplex PCR. The sample shows some 73,000 clones, approximately 92% of them seen only once. The V gene is TRBV7-8, the J gene TRBJ2-3; TRBD2 matches at 8 bases. The origin of this receptor is a female donor in good health, enrolled as a control in a pregnancy study. The material sequenced was peripheral blood, taken in the third trimester of pregnancy. CDR3 residues: CASSLSGGPADTQYF. The CDR3 bases are TGTGCCAGCAGCTTAAGCGGGGGACCGGCAGATACGCAGTATTTT.